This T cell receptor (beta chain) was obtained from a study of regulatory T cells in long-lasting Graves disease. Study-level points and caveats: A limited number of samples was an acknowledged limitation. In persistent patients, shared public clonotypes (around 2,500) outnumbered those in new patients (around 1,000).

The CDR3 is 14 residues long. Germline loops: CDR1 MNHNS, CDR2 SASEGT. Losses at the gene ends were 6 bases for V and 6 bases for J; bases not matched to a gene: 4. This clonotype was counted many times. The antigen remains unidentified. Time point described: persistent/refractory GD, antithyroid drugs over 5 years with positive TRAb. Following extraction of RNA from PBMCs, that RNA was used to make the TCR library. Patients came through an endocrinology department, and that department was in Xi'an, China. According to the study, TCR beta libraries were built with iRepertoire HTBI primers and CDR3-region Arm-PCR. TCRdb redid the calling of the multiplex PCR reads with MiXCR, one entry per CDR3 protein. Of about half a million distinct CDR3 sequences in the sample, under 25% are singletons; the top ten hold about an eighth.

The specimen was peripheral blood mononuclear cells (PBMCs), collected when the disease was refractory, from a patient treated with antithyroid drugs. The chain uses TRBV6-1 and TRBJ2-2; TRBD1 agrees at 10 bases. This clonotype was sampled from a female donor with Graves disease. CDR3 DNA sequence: TGTGCCAGCAGAAGGGACAGGGGTCCCGGGGAGCTGTTTTTT. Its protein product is CASRRDRGPGELFF.